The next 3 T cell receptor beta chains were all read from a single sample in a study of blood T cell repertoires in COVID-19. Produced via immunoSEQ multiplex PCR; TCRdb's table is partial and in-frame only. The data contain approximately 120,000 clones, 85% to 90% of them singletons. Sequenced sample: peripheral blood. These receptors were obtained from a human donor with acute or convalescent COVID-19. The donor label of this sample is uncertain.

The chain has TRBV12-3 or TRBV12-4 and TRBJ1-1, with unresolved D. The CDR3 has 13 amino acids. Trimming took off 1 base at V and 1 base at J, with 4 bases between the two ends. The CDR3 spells CASSLVENTEAFF. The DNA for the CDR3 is TGTGCCAGCAGTTTAGTAGAGAACACTGAAGCTTTCTTT.

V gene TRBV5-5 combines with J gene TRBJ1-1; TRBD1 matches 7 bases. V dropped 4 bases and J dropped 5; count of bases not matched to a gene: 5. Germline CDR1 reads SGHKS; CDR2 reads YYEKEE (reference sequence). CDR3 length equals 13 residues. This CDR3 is CASSPRGQTEAFF. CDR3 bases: TGTGCCAGCAGCCCCAGGGGACAGACTGAAGCTTTCTTT.

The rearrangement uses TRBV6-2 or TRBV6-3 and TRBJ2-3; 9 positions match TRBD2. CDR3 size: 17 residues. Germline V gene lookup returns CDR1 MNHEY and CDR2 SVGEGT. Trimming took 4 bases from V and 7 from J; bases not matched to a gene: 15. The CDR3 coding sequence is TGTGCCAGCAGTTCGGGTCTAGGGCTAGCGGGAATGTATACGCAGTATTTT. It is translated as CASSSGLGLAGMYTQYF.